The clone carrying this T cell receptor beta chain has a handful of counts. Its antigen is still unknown. PCR amplification relied on 60 Vbeta primers (plus 13 Jbeta primers). Sequencing used immunoSEQ multiplex PCR; TCRdb keeps in-frame clones, though not all of them. The sample gives some 160,000 clones, roughly a tenth of which show up once; less than 2% is in the top ten. These data originate in a study of cytomegalovirus exposure and HLA in healthy donors. This CDR3 is built from 14 residues. Germline assignment: CDR1 SQVTM and CDR2 ANQGSEA. Between the trimmed V and J ends, which lost 7 bases and 3 bases, there was a span of 16 bases. Study results and caveats: About 87% or about 30% of the time was how often most TCR beta V segments were productive, according to an earlier analysis.

The sample was PBMCs. The chain combines TRBV29-1 with TRBJ2-1; weak D call: TRBD2 (6 bases). The receptor was isolated from a male donor in good health and CMV-seronegative. This CDR3 reads CSAVKRAYYNEQFF. The CDR3 bases are TGCAGCGCCGTAAAGCGGGCCTACTACAATGAGCAGTTCTTC.